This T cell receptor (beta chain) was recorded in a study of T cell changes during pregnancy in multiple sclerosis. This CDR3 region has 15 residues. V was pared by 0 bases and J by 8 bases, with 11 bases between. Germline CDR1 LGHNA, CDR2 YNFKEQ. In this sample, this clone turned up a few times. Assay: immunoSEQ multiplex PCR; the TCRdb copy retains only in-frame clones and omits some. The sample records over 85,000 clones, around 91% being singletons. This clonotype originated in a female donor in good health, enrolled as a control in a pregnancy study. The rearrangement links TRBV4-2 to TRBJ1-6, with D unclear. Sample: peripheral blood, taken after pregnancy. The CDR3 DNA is TGTGCCAGCAGCCAAGAAGATTCAGGTTATTCACCCCTCCACTTT. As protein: CASSQEDSGYSPLHF.